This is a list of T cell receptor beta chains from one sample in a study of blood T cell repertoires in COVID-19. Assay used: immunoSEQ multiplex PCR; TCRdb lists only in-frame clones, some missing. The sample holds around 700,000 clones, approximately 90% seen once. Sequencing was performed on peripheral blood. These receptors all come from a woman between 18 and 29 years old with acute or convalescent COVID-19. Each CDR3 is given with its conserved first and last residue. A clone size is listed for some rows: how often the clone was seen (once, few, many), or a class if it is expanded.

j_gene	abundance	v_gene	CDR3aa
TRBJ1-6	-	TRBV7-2	CASSFLWGNSPLHF
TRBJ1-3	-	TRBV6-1	CASSDGVLSTTSGNTIYF
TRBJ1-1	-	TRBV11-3	CASSLDVNTEAFF
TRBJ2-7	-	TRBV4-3	CASSRTTLGPYEQYF
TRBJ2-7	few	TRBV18	CASSPDRVEQYF
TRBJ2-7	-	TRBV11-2	CASTTGQGSYEQYF
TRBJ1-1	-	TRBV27	CASTTGNTEAFF
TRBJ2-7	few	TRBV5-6	CASSQAGGLTYEQYF
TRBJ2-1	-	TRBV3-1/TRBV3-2	CASSPGTGSSYNEQFF
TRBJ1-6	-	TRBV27	CASSFARAGGSYNSPLHF
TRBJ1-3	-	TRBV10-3	CAISPGQAGNTIYF
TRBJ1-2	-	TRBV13	CASSRGRDSDPRYGYTF
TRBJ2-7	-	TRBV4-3	CASSRNHHRDRGPEQYF
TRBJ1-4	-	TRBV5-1	CASSLEGRVFEKLFF
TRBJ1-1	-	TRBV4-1	CASSQEPVLNTEAFF
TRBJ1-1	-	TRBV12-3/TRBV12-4	CASSLRENTEAFF
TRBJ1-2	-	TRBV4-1	CASSQDITGYFYGYTF
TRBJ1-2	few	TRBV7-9	CASSFQGLGADGYTF
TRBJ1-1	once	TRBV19	CATNRDRGTEAFF
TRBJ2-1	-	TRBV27	CASSYLGLAGGPRDEQFF
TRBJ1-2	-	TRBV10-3	CAISQQGSVDYGYTF
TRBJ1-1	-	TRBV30	CACSGGDFLYTEAFF